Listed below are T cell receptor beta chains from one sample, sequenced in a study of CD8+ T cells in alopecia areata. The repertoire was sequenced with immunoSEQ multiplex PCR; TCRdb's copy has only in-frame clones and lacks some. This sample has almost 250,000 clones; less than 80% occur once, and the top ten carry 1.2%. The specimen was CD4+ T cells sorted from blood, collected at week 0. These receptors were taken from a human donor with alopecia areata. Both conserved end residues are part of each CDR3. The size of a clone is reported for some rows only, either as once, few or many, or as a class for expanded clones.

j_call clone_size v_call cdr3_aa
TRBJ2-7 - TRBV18 CASSPQGHYEQYF
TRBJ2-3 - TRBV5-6 CASSWGVGTDTQYF
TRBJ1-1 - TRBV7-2 CASSHNTYEAFF
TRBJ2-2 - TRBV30 CAWSALNTGELFF
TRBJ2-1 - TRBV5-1 CASSLGWPSNNEQFF
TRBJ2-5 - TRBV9 CASSASGGRETQYF
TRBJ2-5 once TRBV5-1 CASSSRRDSKETQYF
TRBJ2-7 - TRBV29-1 CSVTVIYEQYF
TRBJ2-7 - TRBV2 CASSDQGTYEQYF
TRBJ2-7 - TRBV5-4 CASSLIGTGPLAQYF
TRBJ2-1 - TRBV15 CATSRAVPNEQFF
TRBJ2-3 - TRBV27 CASSVRQLDTQYF
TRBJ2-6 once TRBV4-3 CASSQDWFSGANVLTF
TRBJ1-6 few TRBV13 CASSLDQGDTYNSPLHF